The 4 T cell receptor beta chains listed next were all sequenced from one sample in a study of blood T cell repertoires in COVID-19. Using immunoSEQ multiplex PCR, the repertoire was profiled, and TCRdb retains in-frame clones only, with some absent. The sample records 150,000 to 200,000 clones, 79% being singletons. The sequencing sample was made of peripheral blood. These TCRs come from a woman aged 40 to 50 with COVID-19, enrolled during active disease.

The chain has TRBV4-1 and TRBJ1-6; D ambiguous. CDR3 length: 16 amino acids. Germline V gene lookup returns CDR1 MGHRA and CDR2 YSYEKL. V lost 0 bases and J lost 8, with 14 bases in between. The CDR3 loop reads CASSQEAGLEDSPLHF. CDR3 sequence (DNA): TGCGCCAGCAGCCAAGAAGCAGGTCTGGAGGATTCACCCCTCCACTTT.

V usage is TRBV7-2 and J usage is TRBJ2-2, with 7 bases identical to TRBD2. V lost 7 bases and J lost 5; bases outside the gene matches: 13. CDR3 length: 16 residues. Germline V gives CDR1 SGHTA, CDR2 FQGNSA. CDR3 sequence: CASKMREGPGTGELFF. CDR3 DNA sequence: TGTGCCAGCAAAATGAGGGAGGGCCCCGGGACCGGGGAGCTGTTTTTT.

V and J are TRBV3-1 (or the pseudogene TRBV3-2) and TRBJ2-7; no clear D gene. The V gene's germline CDR1 is LGHDT and CDR2 YNNKEL (reference sequence). V lost 4 bases to trimming and J lost 3 bases, with 10 bases between them. This CDR3 is 13 amino acids long. CDR3 amino acids: CASSPGSLYEQYF. The CDR3 DNA follows: TGTGCCAGCAGCCCCGGGTCCCTCTACGAGCAGTACTTC.

This chain uses TRBV9 with TRBJ2-2, with D perhaps TRBD2 (6 bases). Germline V gene sequence: CDR1 SGDLS, CDR2 YYNGEE. Trimming left V 6 bases short and J 7 bases short, with 13 bases between. The CDR3 length is 13 residues. Here the CDR3 reads CASTGGGGGELFF. CDR3 sequence (DNA): TGTGCCAGCACCGGTGGGGGAGGCGGGGAGCTGTTTTTT.